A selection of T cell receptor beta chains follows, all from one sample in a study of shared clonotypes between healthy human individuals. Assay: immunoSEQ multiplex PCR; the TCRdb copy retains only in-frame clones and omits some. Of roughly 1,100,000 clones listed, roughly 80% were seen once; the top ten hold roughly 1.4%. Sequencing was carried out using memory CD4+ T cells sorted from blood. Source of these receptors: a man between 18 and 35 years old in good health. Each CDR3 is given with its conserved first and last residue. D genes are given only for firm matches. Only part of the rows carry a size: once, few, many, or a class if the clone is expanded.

CASSPGGYNEKLFF TGTGCCAGCAGCCCTGGGGGGTATAATGAAAAACTGTTTTTT TRBJ1-4 . TRBV5-4 .
CASSPNPGQGRHTEAFF TGTGCCAGCTCACCGAATCCGGGACAGGGGAGGCACACTGAAGCTTTCTTT TRBJ1-1 TRBD1 TRBV18 .
CASSLAGAPDTQYF TGTGCCAGTAGTTTAGCGGGAGCCCCAGATACGCAGTATTTT TRBJ2-3 TRBD2 TRBV19 .
CASSRGRGDTQYF TGTGCCAGCAGCCGGGGGCGGGGTGATACGCAGTATTTT TRBJ2-3 . TRBV6-1 .
CASSLGPGGVETQYF TGTGCCAGCAGCTTAGGGCCGGGGGGGGTCGAGACCCAGTACTTC TRBJ2-5 TRBD2 TRBV7-2 once
CASSPDLPETQYF TGTGCCAGCAGCCCAGACCTTCCAGAGACCCAGTACTTC TRBJ2-5 . TRBV28 .
CASSLGTGDEQYF TGCGCCAGCAGCTTGGGGACAGGCGACGAGCAGTACTTC TRBJ2-7 TRBD1 TRBV5-1 .
CASSGRGASYEQYF TGTGCCAGCAGCGGGCGGGGGGCCTCCTACGAGCAGTACTTC TRBJ2-7 TRBD2 TRBV9 many
CATYGTPGSPLHF TGTGCCACCTACGGGACTCCAGGGTCACCCCTCCACTTT TRBJ1-6 . TRBV10-3 few
CASSQTSGDYNEQFF TGCGCCAGCAGCCAGACTAGCGGGGACTACAATGAGCAGTTCTTC TRBJ2-1 TRBD2 TRBV5-1 few
CASSARTSKTQYF TGTGCCAGCAGCGCTCGGACGTCGAAGACCCAGTACTTC TRBJ2-5 . TRBV7-2 .
CASSGDRAYGYTF TGTGCCAGCAGTGGGGACCGGGCTTACGGCTACACCTTC TRBJ1-2 . TRBV6-1 once
CASSLETSPLLYEQYF TGTGCCAGCAGCTTGGAAACTAGCCCGCTACTCTACGAGCAGTACTTC TRBJ2-7 . TRBV5-4 .
CASSLEDRTYGYTF TGTGCCAGCAGCTTAGAGGACCGAACATATGGCTACACCTTC TRBJ1-2 . TRBV7-2 .
CASSRSVNTEAFF TGTGCCAGCAGCCGAAGCGTGAACACTGAAGCTTTCTTT TRBJ1-1 . TRBV16 .
CASSLEGTEHNSPLHF TGCGCCAGCAGCTTGGAGGGGACAGAACATAATTCACCCCTCCACTTT TRBJ1-6 TRBD1 TRBV5-1 .
CASRSQGGHYGYTF TGTGCCAGCAGGTCCCAGGGAGGCCACTATGGCTACACCTTC TRBJ1-2 . TRBV28 .
CASMSVNTGELFF TGTGCCAGCATGTCAGTGAACACCGGGGAGCTGTTTTTT TRBJ2-2 . TRBV6-5 .
CASSRPLRGRKTDTQYF TGTGCCAGCAGCCGCCCCCTAAGGGGTAGAAAGACAGATACGCAGTATTTT TRBJ2-3 . TRBV7-2 .
CASSYSGGAAKNIQYF TGTGCCAGCAGTTACTCAGGGGGCGCTGCCAAAAACATTCAGTACTTC TRBJ2-4 TRBD1 TRBV6-6 few
CASSPQGDRLGEPQHF TGTGCCAGCAGCCCTCAGGGAGACAGGCTGGGGGAGCCCCAGCATTTT TRBJ1-5 . TRBV5-6 few
CASSPDSSRRSQHF TGTGCCAGCAGCCCGGACAGTTCTCGACGATCCCAGCATTTT TRBJ1-5 . TRBV7-6 .
CASSLGDRDNEKLFF TGTGCCAGCAGCCTGGGGGACAGGGATAATGAAAAACTGTTTTTT TRBJ1-4 TRBD1 TRBV7-9 once
CASSEWLARTGELFF TGCGCCAGCAGTGAGTGGTTAGCGAGGACCGGGGAGCTGTTTTTT TRBJ2-2 . TRBV10-2 .
CAISESDRGREKLFF TGTGCCATCAGTGAGTCAGATAGGGGGCGAGAAAAACTGTTTTTT TRBJ1-4 TRBD1 TRBV10-3 .
CAISESGAQMRGYTF TGTGCCATCAGTGAGAGCGGGGCTCAAATGCGTGGCTACACCTTC TRBJ1-2 . TRBV10-3 .
CASSPGLAGIDEQFF TGTGCCAGCAGTCCAGGACTAGCGGGAATCGATGAGCAGTTCTTC TRBJ2-1 TRBD2 TRBV2 once
CSVREGGGGYTF TGCAGCGTGAGGGAGGGCGGGGGTGGCTACACCTTC TRBJ1-2 . TRBV29-1 .
CSVVRTTDIYGYTF TGCAGCGTTGTTAGGACTACAGATATCTATGGCTACACCTTC TRBJ1-2 . TRBV29-1 .
CASSLSATNEKLFF TGCGCCAGCAGCTTATCTGCAACTAATGAAAAACTGTTTTTT TRBJ1-4 . TRBV5-1 .
CASSLGGQGEYTF TGTGCCAGCAGCTTGGGGGGACAGGGAGAATACACCTTC TRBJ1-2 TRBD1 TRBV7-9 .
CASSLTSGIYHEQFF TGTGCCAGCAGTTTGACTAGCGGGATTTACCATGAGCAGTTCTTC TRBJ2-1 TRBD2 TRBV6-5 .
CASSPNPFSGRAVAETQYF TGCGCCAGCAGCCCGAATCCTTTTAGCGGGAGGGCCGTTGCGGAGACCCAGTACTTC TRBJ2-5 TRBD2 TRBV5-1 .
CASSSGTSLSEQYF TGTGCCAGCAGCTCCGGGACTAGCTTGTCCGAGCAGTACTTC TRBJ2-7 TRBD2 TRBV7-2 .
CASSSGLAGGGADTQYF TGCGCCAGCAGCTCAGGACTAGCGGGAGGGGGCGCAGATACGCAGTATTTT TRBJ2-3 TRBD2 TRBV5-1 .
CASSPPGLAGGAGELFF TGTGCCAGCTCACCCCCGGGACTAGCGGGGGGAGCCGGGGAGCTGTTTTTT TRBJ2-2 TRBD2 TRBV18 .
CASSLAPGQFSGANVLTF TGTGCTAGCAGCTTAGCACCCGGACAGTTTTCTGGGGCCAACGTCCTGACTTTC TRBJ2-6 . TRBV7-7 once
CASSKYPTASYEQYF TGTGCCAGCAGCAAATACCCGACAGCCTCCTACGAGCAGTACTTC TRBJ2-7 . TRBV21-1 .
CAISEWTSGGAKRGHEQFF TGTGCCATCAGTGAGTGGACTAGCGGGGGGGCTAAGAGGGGACATGAGCAGTTCTTC TRBJ2-1 TRBD2 TRBV10-3 .
CASSGTSGAPSTDTQYF TGTGCCAGCAGTGGGACTAGCGGGGCCCCTAGCACAGATACGCAGTATTTT TRBJ2-3 TRBD2 TRBV9 .
CASGTGGRTGELFF TGTGCCAGCGGTACAGGGGGCCGAACCGGGGAGCTGTTTTTT TRBJ2-2 TRBD1 TRBV28 few
CASSQGQGLYGYTF TGTGCCAGCAGTCAGGGACAGGGGTTATATGGCTACACCTTC TRBJ1-2 TRBD1 TRBV2 .